This is a list of T cell receptor beta chains from one sample in a study of control samples from healthy donors and cancer patients. The method was immunoSEQ multiplex PCR; TCRdb's version includes in-frame clones alone and lacks a portion of them. Of roughly 130,000 clones in the sample, 91% were seen once. The sequencing sample was made of blood. These receptor sequences come from a man between 18 and 29 years old in good health. The CDR3 runs from the conserved cysteine through the conserved F or W. D genes are given only for firm matches. Part of the rows lack a size; the others show once, few, many or a class for expanded clones.

V gene	J gene	D gene	clone size	CDR3 protein	CDR3 DNA
TRBV15	TRBJ1-4	.	.	CATSNRRGAGTNEKLFF	TGTGCCACCAGCAACCGGAGGGGGGCGGGAACTAATGAAAAACTGTTTTTT
TRBV19	TRBJ1-1	TRBD1	few	CASSTGVVDTEAFF	TGTGCCAGTAGCACAGGGGTAGTGGACACTGAAGCTTTCTTT
TRBV2	TRBJ1-2	.	.	CASSSDRYGYTF	TGTGCCAGCAGCAGCGACAGATATGGCTACACCTTC
TRBV29-1	TRBJ2-3	TRBD2	.	CSVGTSGVVDTQYF	TGCAGCGTGGGGACTAGCGGGGTGGTTGATACGCAGTATTTT
TRBV7-9	TRBJ2-7	.	.	CASSPSDGKDYSEQYF	TGTGCCAGCAGCCCATCCGACGGGAAAGACTACTCCGAGCAGTACTTC
TRBV10-2	TRBJ2-7	.	few	CASRKSGYEQYF	TGCGCCAGCAGAAAGTCCGGCTACGAGCAGTACTTC
TRBV7-3	TRBJ1-1	.	.	CASSQMGAGADEAFF	TGTGCCAGCAGCCAGATGGGGGCAGGGGCCGATGAAGCTTTCTTT
TRBV7-2	TRBJ2-3	.	.	CASSLTLGREQYF	TGTGCCAGCAGCTTAACCCTGGGACGTGAGCAGTATTTT
TRBV5-1	TRBJ2-1	.	.	CASSLDRRSSYNEQFF	TGCGCCAGCAGCTTGGACCGCAGAAGCTCCTACAATGAGCAGTTCTTC
TRBV14	TRBJ2-1	.	.	CASSQVWNEQFF	TGTGCCAGCAGCCAAGTATGGAATGAGCAGTTCTTC
TRBV10-2	TRBJ1-5	TRBD1	many	CASSVGQGAVQPQHF	TGCGCCAGCAGTGTGGGGCAGGGGGCAGTTCAGCCCCAGCATTTT
TRBV5-1	TRBJ2-1	TRBD2	.	CASSLTAGTYNEQFF	TGCGCCAGCAGCTTGACAGCGGGGACCTACAATGAGCAGTTCTTC
TRBV4-1	TRBJ1-2	.	few	CASADPRAYGYTF	TGCGCCAGCGCGGACCCCCGGGCCTATGGCTACACCTTC
TRBV7-9	TRBJ2-7	TRBD1	.	CASSSYTDREYEQYF	TGTGCCAGCAGCTCCTATACCGACAGGGAGTACGAGCAGTACTTC
TRBV4-2	TRBJ2-1	TRBD2	.	CASSRGLAGGSGNEQFF	TGTGCCAGCAGCCGAGGACTAGCGGGGGGGTCGGGCAATGAGCAGTTCTTC
TRBV30	TRBJ2-4	.	once	CAWSVQKNIQYF	TGTGCCTGGAGTGTACAGAAAAACATTCAGTACTTC
TRBV29-1	TRBJ1-5	.	.	CSVVEGPNQPQHF	TGCAGCGTTGTAGAGGGACCCAATCAGCCCCAGCATTTT
TRBV28	TRBJ2-2	TRBD2	.	CASSRRGGNGELFF	TGTGCCAGCAGTAGGCGGGGGGGCAACGGGGAGCTGTTTTTT
TRBV3-1/TRBV3-2	TRBJ1-2	.	.	CASSQEWGNGYTF	TGTGCCAGCAGCCAAGAATGGGGGAATGGCTACACCTTC
TRBV18	TRBJ1-1	TRBD1	few	CASSLGQGTEAFF	TGTGCCAGCTCCCTCGGACAGGGCACTGAAGCTTTCTTT
TRBV14	TRBJ2-3	.	.	CASSQEEFSTDTQYF	TGTGCCAGCAGCCAAGAAGAGTTTAGCACAGATACGCAGTATTTT
TRBV27	TRBJ2-1	.	.	CASSGGLGAPNEQFF	TGTGCCAGCAGTGGGGGGCTAGGGGCCCCCAATGAGCAGTTCTTC
TRBV18	TRBJ2-2	TRBD2	.	CASSPAGRVNTGELFF	TGTGCCAGCTCACCAGCAGGGAGGGTGAACACCGGGGAGCTGTTTTTT
TRBV11-2	TRBJ1-1	.	.	CASSERQRNTEAFF	TGTGCCAGCAGCGAACGACAGAGAAACACTGAAGCTTTCTTT
TRBV4-1	TRBJ2-7	.	.	CASSQDGRAGSYEQYF	TGCGCCAGCAGCCAAGATGGCAGGGCGGGATCCTACGAGCAGTACTTC
TRBV19	TRBJ1-1	TRBD1	.	CATSTGGTTEAFF	TGTGCCACTTCGACAGGGGGGACGACTGAAGCTTTCTTT
TRBV7-3	TRBJ1-1	TRBD1	once	CASSLAGTGGILNTEAFF	TGTGCCAGCAGCTTAGCCGGGACAGGGGGAATTTTGAACACTGAAGCTTTCTTT
TRBV6-5	TRBJ1-1	.	.	CASSLTGRVNTEAFF	TGTGCCAGCAGTTTGACCGGGAGAGTGAACACTGAAGCTTTCTTT
TRBV7-3	TRBJ2-5	.	.	CASSLGPGLETQYF	TGTGCCAGCAGCTTAGGTCCCGGGTTAGAGACCCAGTACTTC
TRBV5-1	TRBJ2-3	.	.	CASSLEVGAVDTQYF	TGCGCCAGCAGCTTGGAGGTGGGGGCCGTAGATACGCAGTATTTT
TRBV5-1	TRBJ2-3	.	.	CASSLAIGLRTDTQYF	TGCGCCAGCAGCTTGGCCATAGGACTGAGGACAGATACGCAGTATTTT
TRBV7-7	TRBJ2-3	TRBD1	.	CASVGQGVYTDTQYF	TGTGCCAGTGTTGGGCAGGGGGTATACACAGATACGCAGTATTTT
TRBV18	TRBJ2-1	TRBD1	.	CASSPPWDRGRNEQFF	TGTGCCAGCTCACCACCGTGGGACAGGGGTAGGAATGAGCAGTTCTTC